The sequence of this TCR beta chain was determined in a study of cytomegalovirus exposure and HLA in healthy donors. General study points: Later analysis demonstrated an association between a missense DCLRE1C variant and TCR beta V- and J-gene trimming. HLA restriction was apparent for most CMV-associated TCR beta chains in a later analysis.

These donors, healthy bone marrow donors, were studied. There were likely unrecorded immune exposures, though donors were nominally healthy when sampled. The CDR3 contains 14 residues. V was cut by 7 bases and J by 4 bases, with 16 bases left in between. CDR1 and CDR2 from the germline V gene are MNHEY and SVGAGI. A word on this clone: Its antigen is unknown.

60 Vbeta and 13 Jbeta primers were used in PCR. Only in-frame clones appear in the TCRdb table, and some are missing; sequencing was by immunoSEQ multiplex PCR. In the table there are roughly 200,000 clones, about four fifths of which are singletons. What was sequenced was PBMCs. The receptor was derived from a man in his thirties or forties in good health and CMV-seronegative. The chain couples TRBV6-5 to TRBJ1-1, with D hard to call. The CDR3 DNA sequence: TGTGCCAGCACTCCCCTTGGCGGATTCACTGAAGCTTTCTTT. Translation gives CASTPLGGFTEAFF.